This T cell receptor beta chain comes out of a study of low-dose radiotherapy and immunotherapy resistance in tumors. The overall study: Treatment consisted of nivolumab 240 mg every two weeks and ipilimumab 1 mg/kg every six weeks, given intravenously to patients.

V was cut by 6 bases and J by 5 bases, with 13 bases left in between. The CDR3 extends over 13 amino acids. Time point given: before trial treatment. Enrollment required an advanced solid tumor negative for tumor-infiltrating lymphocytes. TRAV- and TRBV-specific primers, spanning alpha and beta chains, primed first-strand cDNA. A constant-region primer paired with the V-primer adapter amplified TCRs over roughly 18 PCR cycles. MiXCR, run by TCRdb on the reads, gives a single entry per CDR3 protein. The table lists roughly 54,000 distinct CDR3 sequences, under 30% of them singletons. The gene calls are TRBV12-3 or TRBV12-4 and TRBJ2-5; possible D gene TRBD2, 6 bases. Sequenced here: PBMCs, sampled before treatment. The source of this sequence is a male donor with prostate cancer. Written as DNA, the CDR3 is TGTGCCAGCAGGTATTCAGGGAGGGAGACCCAGTACTTC. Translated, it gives CASRYSGRETQYF.